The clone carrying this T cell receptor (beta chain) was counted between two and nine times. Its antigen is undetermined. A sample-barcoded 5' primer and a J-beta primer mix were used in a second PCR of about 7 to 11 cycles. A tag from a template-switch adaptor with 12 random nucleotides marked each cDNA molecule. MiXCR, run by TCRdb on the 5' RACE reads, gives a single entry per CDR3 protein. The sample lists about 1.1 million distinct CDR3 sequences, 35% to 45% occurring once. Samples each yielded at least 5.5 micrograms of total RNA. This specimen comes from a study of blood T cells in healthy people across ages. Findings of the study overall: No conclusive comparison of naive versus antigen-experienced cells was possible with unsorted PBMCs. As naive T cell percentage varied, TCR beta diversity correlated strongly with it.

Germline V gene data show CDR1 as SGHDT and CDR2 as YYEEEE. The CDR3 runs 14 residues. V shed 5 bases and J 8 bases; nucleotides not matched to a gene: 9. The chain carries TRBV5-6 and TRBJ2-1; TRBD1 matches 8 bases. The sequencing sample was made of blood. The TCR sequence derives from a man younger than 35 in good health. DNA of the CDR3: TGTGCCAGCAGTCCGGGACAGGTGCCTGATGAGCAGTTCTTC. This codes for CASSPGQVPDEQFF.